Below, one T cell receptor (beta chain) is given with its context. The sample originates from a study of regulatory T cells in long-lasting Graves disease. This CDR3 has 13 amino acids. The V and J ends lost 1 base and 5 bases respectively, with 9 bases between them. CDR1 and CDR2 from the germline V gene are KGHSH and LQKENI. Time point reported: newly diagnosed GD, antithyroid drugs for less than 3 months. PBMC RNA served as the TCR library source. CDR3 regions were amplified by Arm-PCR using iRepertoire HTBI primers to build TCR beta libraries. One entry per CDR3 protein, called by TCRdb with MiXCR from the multiplex PCR reads. The data hold roughly 410,000 distinct CDR3 sequences, with approximately 15% observed a single time. The same sample was also used in a study of T cells in Graves' hyperthyroidism and ophthalmopathy.

Here the sequenced sample was peripheral blood mononuclear cells (PBMCs), taken at new diagnosis, from a patient treated with antithyroid drugs. V gene TRBV18 combines with J gene TRBJ2-7; D gene uncertain. The TCR was taken from a woman aged 40 to 50 with Graves disease. CDR3 loop: CASSPRSPDEQYF. In nucleotides, the CDR3 is TGTGCCAGCTCACCACGATCCCCCGACGAGCAGTACTTC.